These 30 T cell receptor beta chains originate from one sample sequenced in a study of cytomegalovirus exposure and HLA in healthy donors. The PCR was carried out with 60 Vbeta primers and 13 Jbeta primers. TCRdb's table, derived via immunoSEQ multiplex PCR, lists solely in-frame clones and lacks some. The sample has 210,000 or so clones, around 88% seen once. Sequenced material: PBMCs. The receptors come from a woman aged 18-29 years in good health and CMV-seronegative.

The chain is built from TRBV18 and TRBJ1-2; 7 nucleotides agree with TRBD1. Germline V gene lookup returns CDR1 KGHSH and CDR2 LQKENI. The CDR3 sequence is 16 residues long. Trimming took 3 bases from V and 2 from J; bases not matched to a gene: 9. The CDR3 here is CASSPTGLTFNYGYTF. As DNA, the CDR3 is TGTGCCAGCTCACCGACAGGGTTGACTTTCAACTATGGCTACACCTTC.

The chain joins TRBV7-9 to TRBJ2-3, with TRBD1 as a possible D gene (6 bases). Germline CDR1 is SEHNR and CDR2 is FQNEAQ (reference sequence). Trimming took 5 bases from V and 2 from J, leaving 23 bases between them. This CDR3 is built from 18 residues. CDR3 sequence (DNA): TGTGCCAGCAGCCTACTGTTGGGGGCGCGAGTTATCACAGATACGCAGTATTTT. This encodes CASSLLLGARVITDTQYF.

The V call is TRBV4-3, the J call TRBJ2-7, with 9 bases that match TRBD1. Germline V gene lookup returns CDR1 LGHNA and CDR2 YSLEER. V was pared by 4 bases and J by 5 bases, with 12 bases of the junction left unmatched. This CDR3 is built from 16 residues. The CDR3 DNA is TGCGCCAGCAGCCCGGTCCCTGGGGGACAGGGCAACGAGCAGTACTTC. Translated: CASSPVPGGQGNEQYF.

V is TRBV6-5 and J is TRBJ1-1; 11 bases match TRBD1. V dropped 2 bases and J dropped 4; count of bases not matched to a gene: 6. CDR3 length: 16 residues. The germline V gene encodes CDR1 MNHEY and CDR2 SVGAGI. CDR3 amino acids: CASSYGQGARRTEAFF. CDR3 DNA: TGTGCCAGCAGTTACGGACAGGGGGCGAGGCGCACTGAAGCTTTCTTT.

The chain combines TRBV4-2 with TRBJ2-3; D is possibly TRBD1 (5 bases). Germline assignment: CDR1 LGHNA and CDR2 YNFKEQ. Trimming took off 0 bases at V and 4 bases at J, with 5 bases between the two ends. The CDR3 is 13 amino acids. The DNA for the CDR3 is TGTGCCAGCAGCCAAGAAGGGGCAGATACGCAGTATTTT. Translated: CASSQEGADTQYF.

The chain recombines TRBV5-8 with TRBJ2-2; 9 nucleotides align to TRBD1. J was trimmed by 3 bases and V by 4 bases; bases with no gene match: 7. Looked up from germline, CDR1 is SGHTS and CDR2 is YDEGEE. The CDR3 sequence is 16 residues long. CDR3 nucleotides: TGTGCCAGCAGCCTGCTCGACAGGGGGTACACCGGGGAGCTGTTTTTT. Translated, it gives CASSLLDRGYTGELFF.

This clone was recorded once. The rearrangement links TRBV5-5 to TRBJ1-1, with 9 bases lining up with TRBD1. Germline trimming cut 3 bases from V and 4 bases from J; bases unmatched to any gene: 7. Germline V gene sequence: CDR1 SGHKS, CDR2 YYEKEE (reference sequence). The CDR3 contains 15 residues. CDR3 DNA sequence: TGTGCCAGCAGCTCACAGGGGGCGCAGAGCACTGAAGCTTTCTTT. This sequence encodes CASSSQGAQSTEAFF.

The CDR3 loop reads CASSYAHGYTEAFF. The DNA of the CDR3 is TGTGCCAGCAGTTACGCGCACGGTTACACTGAAGCTTTCTTT. The gene calls are TRBV6-5 and TRBJ1-1; D uncertain. Trimming pared 2 bases from V and 3 bases from J, leaving 10 bases between. CDR3 length: 14 amino acids. Germline CDR1 and CDR2: MNHEY and SVGAGI.

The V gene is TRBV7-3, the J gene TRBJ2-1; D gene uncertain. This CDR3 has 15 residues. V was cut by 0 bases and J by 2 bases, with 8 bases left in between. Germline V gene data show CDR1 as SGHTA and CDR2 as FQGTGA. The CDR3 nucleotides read TGTGCCAGCAGCTTAACGAGTACTACCTACAATGAGCAGTTCTTC. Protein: CASSLTSTTYNEQFF.

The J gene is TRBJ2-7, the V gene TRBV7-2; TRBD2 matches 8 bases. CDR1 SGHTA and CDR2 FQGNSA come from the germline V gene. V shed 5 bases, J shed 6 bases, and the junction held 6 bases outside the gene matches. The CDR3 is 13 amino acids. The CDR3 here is CASSTRGTSEQYF. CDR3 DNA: TGTGCCAGCAGCACAAGAGGGACTAGCGAGCAGTACTTC.

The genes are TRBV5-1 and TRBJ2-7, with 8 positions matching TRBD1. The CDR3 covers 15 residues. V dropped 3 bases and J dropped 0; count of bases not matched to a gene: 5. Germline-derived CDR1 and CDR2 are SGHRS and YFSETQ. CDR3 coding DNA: TGCGCCAGCAGCTGGGACAGGACGAGCTCCTACGAGCAGTACTTC. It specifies CASSWDRTSSYEQYF.

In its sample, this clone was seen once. In DNA, the CDR3 is TGTGCCAGCAGCTATAGCGGGAGCACAGATACGCAGTATTTT. This sequence encodes CASSYSGSTDTQYF. The gene calls are TRBV5-4 and TRBJ2-3; 7 nucleotides agree with TRBD2. The CDR3 has 14 residues. J lost 0 bases, V lost 3 bases, and 1 base had no gene match. Germline V gene sequence: CDR1 SGHNT, CDR2 YYREEE (reference sequence). Based on the CDR3 plus reference TRBV5-4 and TRBJ2-3, the full variable domain is ETGVTQSPTHLIKTRGQQVTLRCSSQSGHNTVSWYQQALGQGPQFIFQYYREEENGRGNFPPRFSGLQFPNYSSELNVNALELDDSALYLCASSYSGSTDTQYFGPGTRLTVL.

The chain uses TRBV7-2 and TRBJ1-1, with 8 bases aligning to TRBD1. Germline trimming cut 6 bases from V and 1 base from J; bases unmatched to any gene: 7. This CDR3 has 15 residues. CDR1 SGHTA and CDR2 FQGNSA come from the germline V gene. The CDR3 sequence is CASSFIGTGNTEAFF. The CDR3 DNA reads TGTGCCAGCAGTTTCATCGGGACAGGGAACACTGAAGCTTTCTTT.

For the CDR3, the DNA is TGTGCCAGCAGCCCACAACTGCCAGGGACTAACTATGGCTACACCTTC. Translation: CASSPQLPGTNYGYTF. This sequence joins TRBV9 and TRBJ1-2; a possible D gene is TRBD1 (5 bases). Trimming took off 4 bases at V and 0 bases at J, with 16 bases between the two ends. This CDR3 region has 16 residues. Germline lookup yields CDR1 SGDLS and CDR2 YYNGEE.

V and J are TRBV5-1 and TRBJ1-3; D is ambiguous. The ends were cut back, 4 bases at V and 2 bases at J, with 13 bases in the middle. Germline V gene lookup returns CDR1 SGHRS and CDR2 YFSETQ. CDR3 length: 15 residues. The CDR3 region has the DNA TGCGCCAGCAGCAGGGTGGAGGGTGCTGGAAACACCATATATTTT. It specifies CASSRVEGAGNTIYF. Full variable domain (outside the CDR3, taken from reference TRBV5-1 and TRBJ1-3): KAGVTQTPRYLIKTRGQQVTLSCSPISGHRSVSWYQQTPGQGLQFLFEYFSETQRNKGNFPGRFSGRQFSNSRSEMNVSTLELGDSALYLCASSRVEGAGNTIYFGEGSWLTVV.

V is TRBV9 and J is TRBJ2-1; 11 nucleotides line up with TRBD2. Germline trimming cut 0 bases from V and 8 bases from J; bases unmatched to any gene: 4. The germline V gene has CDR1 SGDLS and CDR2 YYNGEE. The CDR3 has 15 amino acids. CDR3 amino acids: CASSVVLAGGHEQFF. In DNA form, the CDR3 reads TGTGCCAGCAGCGTAGTTCTAGCGGGAGGTCATGAGCAGTTCTTC.

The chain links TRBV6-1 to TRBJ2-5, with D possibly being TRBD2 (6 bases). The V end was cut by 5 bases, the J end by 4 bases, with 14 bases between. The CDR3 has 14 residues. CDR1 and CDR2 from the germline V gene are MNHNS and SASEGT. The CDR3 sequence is CASSSVWGGETQYF. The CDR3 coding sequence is TGTGCCAGCAGTTCCGTCTGGGGAGGAGAGACCCAGTACTTC.

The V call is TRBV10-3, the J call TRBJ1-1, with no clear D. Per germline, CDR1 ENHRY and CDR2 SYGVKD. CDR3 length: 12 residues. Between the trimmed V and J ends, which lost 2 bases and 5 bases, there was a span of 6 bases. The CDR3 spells CAISEPGTEAFF. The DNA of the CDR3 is TGTGCCATCAGTGAGCCGGGGACTGAAGCTTTCTTT.

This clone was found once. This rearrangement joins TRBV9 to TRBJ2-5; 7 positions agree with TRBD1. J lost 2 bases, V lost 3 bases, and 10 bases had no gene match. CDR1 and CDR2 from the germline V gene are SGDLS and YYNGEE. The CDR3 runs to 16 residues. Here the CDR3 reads CASSAATGFGQETQYF. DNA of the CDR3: TGTGCCAGCAGCGCTGCGACAGGGTTCGGGCAAGAGACCCAGTACTTC. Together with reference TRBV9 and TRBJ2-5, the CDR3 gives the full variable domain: DSGVTQTPKHLITATGQRVTLRCSPRSGDLSVYWYQQSLDQGLQFLIQYYNGEERAKGNILERFSAQQFPDLHSELNLSSLELGDSALYFCASSAATGFGQETQYFGPGTRLLVL.

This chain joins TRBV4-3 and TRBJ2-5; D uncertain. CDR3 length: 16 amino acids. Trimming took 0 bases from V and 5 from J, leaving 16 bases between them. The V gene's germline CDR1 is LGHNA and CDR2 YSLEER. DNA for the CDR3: TGCGCCAGCAGCCAAGATGGTCGAGCGAGTTACGAGACCCAGTACTTC. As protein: CASSQDGRASYETQYF.

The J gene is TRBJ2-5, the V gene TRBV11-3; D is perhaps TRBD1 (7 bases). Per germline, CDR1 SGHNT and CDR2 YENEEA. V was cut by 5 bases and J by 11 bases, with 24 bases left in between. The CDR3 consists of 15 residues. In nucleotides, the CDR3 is TGTGCCAGCAGCCAACCGGGACAGAGTTTTCGGGAGCAGTACTTC. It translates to CASSQPGQSFREQYF.

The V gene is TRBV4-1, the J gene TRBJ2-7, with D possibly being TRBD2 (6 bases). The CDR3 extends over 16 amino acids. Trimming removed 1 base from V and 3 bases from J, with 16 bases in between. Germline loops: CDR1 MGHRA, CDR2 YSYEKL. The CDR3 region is CASSQVWGVSVYEQYF. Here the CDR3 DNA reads TGCGCCAGCAGCCAAGTATGGGGGGTTTCGGTCTACGAGCAGTACTTC.

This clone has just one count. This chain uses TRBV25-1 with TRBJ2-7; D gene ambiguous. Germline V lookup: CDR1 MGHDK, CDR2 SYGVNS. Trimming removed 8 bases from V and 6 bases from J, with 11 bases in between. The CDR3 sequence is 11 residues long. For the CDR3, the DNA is TGTGCCAGCTCCGCCTGGGCCGAGCAGTACTTC. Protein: CASSAWAEQYF.

The CDR3 DNA follows: TGTGCCAGCAGCTTAGCGGGCGGGGAAAAACTGTTTTTT. Amino acids: CASSLAGGEKLFF. The chain is built from TRBV7-9 and TRBJ1-4; D gene ambiguous. This CDR3 is built from 13 residues. From germline, CDR1 is SEHNR and CDR2 FQNEAQ (reference sequence). Trimming took 0 bases from V and 8 from J, leaving 7 bases between them. Using reference TRBV7-9 and TRBJ1-4 for the parts outside the CDR3, the full variable domain is DTGVSQNPRHKITKRGQNVTFRCDPISEHNRLYWYRQTLGQGPEFLTYFQNEAQLEKSRLLSDRFSAERPKGSFSTLEIQRTEQGDSAMYLCASSLAGGEKLFFGSGTQLSVL.

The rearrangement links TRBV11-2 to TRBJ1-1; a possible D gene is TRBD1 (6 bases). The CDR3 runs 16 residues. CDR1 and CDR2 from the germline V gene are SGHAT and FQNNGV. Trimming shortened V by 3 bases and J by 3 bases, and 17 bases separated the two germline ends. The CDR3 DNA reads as TGTGCCAGCAGCTTTTTGAACAGGGTTAGCCACACTGAAGCTTTCTTT. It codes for CASSFLNRVSHTEAFF.

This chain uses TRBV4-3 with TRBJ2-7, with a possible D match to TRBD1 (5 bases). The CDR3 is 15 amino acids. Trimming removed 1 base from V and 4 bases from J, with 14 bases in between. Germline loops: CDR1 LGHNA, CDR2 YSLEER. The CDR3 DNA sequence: TGCGCCAGCAGCCAAGGTGCACAGGTGATTTACGAGCAGTACTTC. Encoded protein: CASSQGAQVIYEQYF.

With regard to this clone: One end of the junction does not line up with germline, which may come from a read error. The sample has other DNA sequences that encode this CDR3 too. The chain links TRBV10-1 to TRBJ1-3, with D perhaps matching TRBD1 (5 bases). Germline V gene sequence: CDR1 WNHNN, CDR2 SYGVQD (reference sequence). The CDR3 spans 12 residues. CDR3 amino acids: CASILAGDTIYF. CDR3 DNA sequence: TGTGCCAGCATCCTGGCGGGGGACACCATATATTTT.

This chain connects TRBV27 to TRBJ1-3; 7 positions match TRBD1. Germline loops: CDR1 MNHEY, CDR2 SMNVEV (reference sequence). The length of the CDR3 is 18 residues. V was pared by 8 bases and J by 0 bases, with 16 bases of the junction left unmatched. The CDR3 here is CASHKAGQQLASGNTIYF. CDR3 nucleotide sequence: TGTGCCAGCCATAAGGCGGGACAGCAGCTAGCCTCTGGAAACACCATATATTTT.

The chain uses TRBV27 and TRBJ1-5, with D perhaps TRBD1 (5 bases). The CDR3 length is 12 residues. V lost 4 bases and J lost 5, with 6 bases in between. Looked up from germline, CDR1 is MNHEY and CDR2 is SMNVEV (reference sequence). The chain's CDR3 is CASSSQDQPQHF. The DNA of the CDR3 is TGTGCCAGCAGTTCACAGGATCAGCCCCAGCATTTT.

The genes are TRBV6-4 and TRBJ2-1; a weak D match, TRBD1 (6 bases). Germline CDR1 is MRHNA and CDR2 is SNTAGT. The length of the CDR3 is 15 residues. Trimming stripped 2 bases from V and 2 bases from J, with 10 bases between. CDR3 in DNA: TGTGCCAGCAGTGACGAAGGGGGTCCCTACAATGAGCAGTTCTTC. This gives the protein CASSDEGGPYNEQFF.